The TCR beta chain described here comes from a study of CD8 T cells in Susac syndrome (dated by TCRdb to between 2018 and 2021). In terms of the full investigation: Whether CD8+ T cell activation and differentiation in Susac syndrome was antigen driven was tested using repertoire sequencing. The study compared CD8+ T cell repertoire clonality among about a dozen healthy donors, roughly 14 Susac syndrome patients and fewer than 19 multiple sclerosis patients. The full study reports these points: The study acknowledged that relatively few individuals were included in the TCR sequencing and HLA analysis.

Peripheral blood CD8+ and CD4+ T cells from healthy donors, Susac syndrome patients and multiple sclerosis patients were profiled by high-throughput TCR beta sequencing. Treatment-naive patients with stable or active relapsing-remitting disease fulfilling revised McDonald criteria were used as multiple sclerosis controls. Bulk CD8+ and CD4+ T cells were purified magnetically by negative isolation, whereas CD8+ TEMRA cells were enriched by FACS. Blood was drawn into EDTA tubes, processed within 24 hours, and PBMCs were isolated by density gradient centrifugation. PBMCs intended for TCR sequencing were cryopreserved in liquid nitrogen and thawed later in a water bath at 37 degrees C. The sorted or isolated CD4+, CD8+ and CD8+ TEMRA cells had a purity of 90% or higher. RNA was extracted using the RNeasy kit, and about 0.45 to 1 microgram was reverse transcribed with random hexamers. TCR beta CDR3 regions were amplified with the immunoSEQ multiplex PCR assay covering 54 Vbeta and 13 Jbeta segments. PCR amplification bias was corrected using a synthetic template baseline for primer optimization and computational correction. The source study handled its data this way. Reads were annotated to V, D and J genes according to IMGT and were analyzed with immunoSEQ Analyzer, with only productive sequences retained. Clonality was calculated as one minus the Shannon entropy normalized by log2 of the number of productive unique sequences. For each patient and control, public and private clones were evaluated among the 100 most prevalent clones. Susac-specific clones were defined as absent from healthy and MS cohorts, over a thousand published viral clones and other ImmuneACCESS disease sequences. TCRdb took the public reads, trimmed them with fastp at Q25, ran MiXCR for clone calling and kept in-frame beta chains. Rows are unified per CDR3 protein, each entry keeping the most common DNA and genes. TCRdb's processing, not the authors' own work, is the source of the V and J calls. The sample includes roughly 400,000 distinct CDR3 sequences, with approximately 89% observed a single time. The top ten hold 0.09% to 0.15% of the sample.

About this clonotype: The specificity of this receptor is unknown. Base-call qualities are not available, and no considerably larger clone is one nucleotide away.

From the cysteine up to the phenylalanine, the CDR3 has a length of 16 residues. The kept DNA is CDR3 alone, 48 bases in frame from the first base. Between the V and J ends, shortened by 0 bases and 2 bases respectively, the junction contains 13 bases. CDR1 and CDR2 are drawn from the germline V gene: SGDLS, YYNGEE. The sample comprised CD8+ T cells from PBMCs. The chain is encoded by TRBV9 joined to TRBJ2-3, with no reliable assignment of the D segment. This TCR was sampled from a human donor with multiple sclerosis. The DNA sequence follows: TGTGCCAGCAGCGTAGCTGTGCAGGCGGTCACAGATACGCAGTATTTT. Its protein is CASSVAVQAVTDTQYF.